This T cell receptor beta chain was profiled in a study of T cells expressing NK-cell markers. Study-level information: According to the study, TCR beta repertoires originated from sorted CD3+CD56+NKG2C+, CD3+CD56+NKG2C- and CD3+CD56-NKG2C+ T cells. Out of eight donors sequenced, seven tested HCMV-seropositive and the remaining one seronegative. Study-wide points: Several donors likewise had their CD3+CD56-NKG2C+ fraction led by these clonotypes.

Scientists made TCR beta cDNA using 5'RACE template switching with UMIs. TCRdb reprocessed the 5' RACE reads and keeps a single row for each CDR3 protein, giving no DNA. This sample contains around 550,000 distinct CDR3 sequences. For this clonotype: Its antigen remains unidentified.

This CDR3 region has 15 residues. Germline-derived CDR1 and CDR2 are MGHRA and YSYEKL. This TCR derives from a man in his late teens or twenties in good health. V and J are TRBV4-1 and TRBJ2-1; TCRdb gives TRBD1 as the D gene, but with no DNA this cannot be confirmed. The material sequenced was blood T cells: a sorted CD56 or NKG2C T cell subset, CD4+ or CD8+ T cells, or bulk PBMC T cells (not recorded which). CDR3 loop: CASSQNPRTVGEQFF.